These 2 T cell receptor beta chains were sequenced from one sample in a study of T cell responses to AZD1222 COVID-19 vaccine. This table comes from immunoSEQ multiplex PCR, and its TCRdb copy is limited to in-frame clones, with some not included. The sample holds over 120,000 clones, more than 70% seen once. The material was peripheral blood, obtained 28 days after the second AZD1222 dose. The receptors were sampled from an adult who received the AZD1222 COVID-19 vaccine.

The gene calls are TRBV4-1 and TRBJ1-2; tentatively, D is TRBD1 (5 bases). The CDR3 has 16 residues. V was shortened by 0 bases and J by 4 bases, with 15 bases between the two germline ends. Looked up from germline, CDR1 is MGHRA and CDR2 is YSYEKL. The CDR3 is CASSQDVGGGFYGYTF. The CDR3, as DNA: TGCGCCAGCAGCCAAGATGTGGGGGGAGGTTTCTATGGCTACACCTTC.

The gene calls are TRBV10-3 and TRBJ1-1, with 7 bases that match TRBD1. The germline gives CDR1 ENHRY, CDR2 SYGVKD. Trimming took 6 bases from V and 4 from J; bases not matched to a gene: 2. This CDR3 is built from 12 residues. The CDR3 bases are TGTGCCATCAGCAGGGGGGCCACTGAAGCTTTCTTT. Translating gives CAISRGATEAFF.